The source of this T cell receptor beta chain is a study of blood T cell repertoires in COVID-19. Only in-frame clones appear in the TCRdb table, and some are missing; sequencing was by immunoSEQ multiplex PCR. Among under 450,000 clones listed, roughly 77% were seen once. The receptor comes from a human donor with acute or convalescent COVID-19. The donor label of this sample is uncertain. The sequenced material came from peripheral blood.

Here the CDR3 reads CASTVGGGGTYEQYF. In DNA, the CDR3 is TGTGCCAGTACCGTTGGAGGGGGGGGAACCTACGAGCAGTACTTC. The chain is built from TRBV19 and TRBJ2-7; weak D call: TRBD2 (7 bases). CDR1 LNHDA and CDR2 SQIVND come from the germline V gene (reference sequence). The CDR3 extends over 15 amino acids. V was clipped by 7 bases and J by 2 bases, with 18 bases between them.